This T cell receptor (beta chain) was profiled in a study of cytomegalovirus exposure and HLA in healthy donors. General study findings and limits: Beyond CMV serostatus, there was no information to go on about immune exposure.

The PCR ran on 60 Vbeta and 13 Jbeta primers. Generated by immunoSEQ multiplex PCR, the TCRdb table keeps only in-frame clones and is missing some. This sample yields under 200,000 clones, of which about 86% are seen a single time; roughly 1.9% belongs to the top ten. The CDR3 is 13 amino acids. Germline V gives CDR1 LNHNV, CDR2 YYDKDF (reference sequence). Trimming cost V 0 bases and J 6 bases, with 8 bases left between them. A remark on this clone: Its antigen is not identified.

The V gene is TRBV15, the J gene TRBJ1-2; TRBD1 might be the D (5 bases). The receptor's source is a woman aged 18-30 years in good health and CMV-seronegative. Sequenced input: PBMCs. Here the CDR3 reads CATSRDAGDGYTF. The CDR3 DNA reads as TGTGCCACCAGCAGAGATGCGGGGGATGGCTACACCTTC.